One and the same sample provided the 11 T cell receptor beta chains below, sequenced in a study of T cells in Graves' hyperthyroidism and ophthalmopathy. Amplified TCR beta CDR3 regions came from RNA transcripts. A set of HTBI primers served as the primers for a first-round RT-PCR of the TCR CDR3. MiXCR, run by TCRdb on the multiplex PCR reads, gives a single entry per CDR3 protein. The sample holds hundreds of thousands of distinct CDR3 sequences; about 15% are singletons and the top ten take approximately 18%. The source material was blood. The receptor set was obtained from a woman aged 18-30 years with Graves' ophthalmopathy.

This rearrangement joins TRBV6-1 to TRBJ1-5; D not certain. CDR1 MNHNS and CDR2 SASEGT come from the germline V gene. The CDR3 runs 14 residues. Trimming stripped 2 bases from V and 8 bases from J, with 13 bases between. CDR3 bases: TGTGCCAGCAGTGAACCAGGACGGACGAAGCCCCAGCATTTT. Its translation is CASSEPGRTKPQHF.

The chain links TRBV27 to TRBJ1-1; 7 bases agree with TRBD1. The CDR3 length is 16 residues. Germline loops: CDR1 MNHEY, CDR2 SMNVEV (reference sequence). The trim removed 3 bases at V and 10 bases at J, leaving 17 bases unmatched. CDR3 DNA sequence: TGTGCCAGCAGTTTTCGACCCGGGACAGCTTCACGAGCAGCTTTCTTT. Protein sequence: CASSFRPGTASRAAFF.

The rearrangement joins TRBV9 to TRBJ2-7; 9 nucleotides line up with TRBD1. After removal of 0 bases from V and 5 bases from J, the junction contained 6 bases not matched to a gene. This CDR3 is built from 15 residues. The germline V gene encodes CDR1 SGDLS and CDR2 YYNGEE. In nucleotides, the CDR3 is TGTGCCAGCAGCGTAGGGGGACAGGGTGTCAACGAGCAGTACTTC. Its translation: CASSVGGQGVNEQYF.

The J gene is TRBJ1-2, the V gene TRBV12-3 or TRBV12-4; D is unresolved. The CDR3 totals 13 residues. The V end lost 4 bases, the J end lost 4 bases, and 10 bases lay between the germline ends. The CDR3 nucleotides are TGTGCCAGCAGTTGGGAGAAAAGCTATGGCTACACCTTC. It specifies CASSWEKSYGYTF.

The J gene is TRBJ1-5, the V gene TRBV19; 8 bases are shared with TRBD1. Germline V gene lookup returns CDR1 LNHDA and CDR2 SQIVND (reference sequence). Trimming took 7 bases from V and 6 from J; bases not matched to a gene: 11. The CDR3 has 15 residues. Here the CDR3 reads CASTMLPGGGQPQHF. The CDR3 bases are TGTGCCAGTACCATGCTCCCAGGGGGCGGTCAGCCCCAGCATTTT.

The gene calls are TRBV9 and TRBJ1-4, with unresolved D. The V gene lost 3 bases and the J gene lost 0 bases, with 9 bases spanning the gap. Germline CDR1 and CDR2: SGDLS and YYNGEE. The CDR3 consists of 15 residues. The CDR3 nucleotides are TGTGCCAGCAGCGCCGACTCCGCAACTAATGAAAAACTGTTTTTT. This translates into CASSADSATNEKLFF.

This clonotype was observed many times. This chain joins TRBV27 and TRBJ2-7, with TRBD2 as a possible D gene (5 bases). Trimming took 4 bases from V and 0 from J, leaving 7 bases between them. This CDR3 spans 13 amino acids. Germline lookup yields CDR1 MNHEY and CDR2 SMNVEV (reference sequence). CDR3 protein: CASSSDYSYEQYF. CDR3 sequence (DNA): TGTGCCAGCAGTTCAGACTACTCCTACGAGCAGTACTTC.

This clonotype was detected many times. This rearrangement joins TRBV12-5 to TRBJ2-2, with no clear D. The V end lost 1 base, the J end lost 3 bases, and 6 bases lay between the germline ends. CDR1 and CDR2 (germline): LGHNT, FRNRAP. CDR3 length: 14 amino acids. The chain's CDR3 is CASGLGPDTGELFF. CDR3 coding DNA: TGTGCTAGTGGTTTGGGACCCGACACCGGGGAGCTGTTTTTT.

There are a few counts of this clonotype. The chain joins TRBV6-2 or TRBV6-3 to TRBJ1-5; 10 nucleotides line up with TRBD1. Trimming removed 0 bases from V and 5 bases from J; junction bases left unmatched: 16. Germline-derived CDR1 and CDR2 are MNHEY and SVGEGT. CDR3 length: 20 residues. As DNA, the CDR3 is TGTGCCAGCAGTTACTCTACCGGGACAGGGGCGAGGAGAAGGTATCAGCCCCAGCATTTT. This codes for CASSYSTGTGARRRYQPQHF.

This clonotype appeared a few times. The rearrangement joins TRBV10-1 to TRBJ1-5; D gene uncertain. The V and J ends lost 4 bases and 5 bases respectively, with 12 bases between them. This CDR3 has 14 residues. The germline CDR1 and CDR2 sequences are WNHNN and SYGVQD (reference sequence). CDR3 loop: CASSAIRVDQPQHF. CDR3 sequence (DNA): TGCGCCAGCAGTGCGATTCGCGTGGATCAGCCCCAGCATTTT.

This clonotype was found many times. This chain's CDR3 is CSVELSRGSLYNEQFF. The CDR3 nucleotides read TGCAGCGTTGAACTGTCTCGGGGGAGTTTATACAATGAGCAGTTCTTC. The V call is TRBV29-1, the J call TRBJ2-1; D is perhaps TRBD2 (6 bases). Trimming stripped 2 bases from V and 4 bases from J, with 18 bases between. This CDR3 comprises 16 residues. CDR1 and CDR2 (germline): SQVTM, ANQGSEA.